A selection of T cell receptor beta chains follows, all from one sample in a study of OX40 agonist ivuxolimab in advanced cancers. The assay was immunoSEQ multiplex PCR, and TCRdb's table has in-frame clones only and misses some. The sample yields around 69,000 clones, about 89% seen once. Sequenced material: CD4+ or CD8+ T cells sorted from blood, taken in a trial of the OX40 agonist ivuxolimab. These receptor sequences come from an adult with an advanced solid tumor such as melanoma, head and neck, liver or kidney cancer. Both conserved end residues are part of each CDR3. Fields, in order: CDR3 DNA, CDR3 protein, V gene, J gene, D gene. The D gene is left open where the match is weak.

TGCGCCAGCAGCCGGGGACAGGGTTACAATGAGCAGTTCTTC	CASSRGQGYNEQFF	TRBV5-1	TRBJ2-1	TRBD1
TGTGCCAGCAGCGGCCGTTGGAGTGGGACTGAAGCTTTCTTT	CASSGRWSGTEAFF	TRBV11-2	TRBJ1-1	.
TGTGCCAGCAGTTCCGGCGGACCCCAAGAGACCCAGTACTTC	CASSSGGPQETQYF	TRBV28	TRBJ2-5	.
TGTGCCAGCAGTTTCTCAGGTGGAGATACGCAGTATTTT	CASSFSGGDTQYF	TRBV27	TRBJ2-3	.
TGTGCCAGTACCCTCCAGGGTGGGCAGCCCCAGCATTTT	CASTLQGGQPQHF	TRBV6-1	TRBJ1-5	.
TGTGCCAGCTCACCAATCGGTGGGGGACCTGGCGCCTACGAGCAGTACTTC	CASSPIGGGPGAYEQYF	TRBV18	TRBJ2-7	.
TGTGCCAGCAGTTCCCGACAGGGGACAGCTAATGAAAAACTGTTTTTT	CASSSRQGTANEKLFF	TRBV27	TRBJ1-4	TRBD1
TGTGCCAGCAGCGATAGGGGGACAGGGTCTGGAAACACCATATATTTT	CASSDRGTGSGNTIYF	TRBV9	TRBJ1-3	TRBD1
TGTGCCAGCACTTATAGGGTGAACACTGAAGCTTTCTTT	CASTYRVNTEAFF	TRBV7-2	TRBJ1-1	.
TGTGCCAGCTCACTCATGGACAGGGTGGGAAATTCACCCCTCCACTTT	CASSLMDRVGNSPLHF	TRBV18	TRBJ1-6	TRBD1
TGTGCCAGCAGCCCAGGACTAGCGGGAGAAGGGACCGGGGAGCTGTTTTTT	CASSPGLAGEGTGELFF	TRBV28	TRBJ2-2	TRBD2